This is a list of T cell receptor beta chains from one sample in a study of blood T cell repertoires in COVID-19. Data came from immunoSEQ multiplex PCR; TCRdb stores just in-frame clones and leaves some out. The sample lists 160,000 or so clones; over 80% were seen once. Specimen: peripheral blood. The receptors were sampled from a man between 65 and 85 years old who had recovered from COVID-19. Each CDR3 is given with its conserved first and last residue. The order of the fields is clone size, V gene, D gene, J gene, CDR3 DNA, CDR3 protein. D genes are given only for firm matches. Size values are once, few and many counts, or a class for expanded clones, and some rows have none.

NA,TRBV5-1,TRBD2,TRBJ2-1,TGCGCCAGCAGCTCTCGTAGCGGGTCCTACAATGAGCAGTTCTTC,CASSSRSGSYNEQFF
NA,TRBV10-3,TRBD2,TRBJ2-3,TGTGCCATCAACCCTAGCGGAGTTAGAGGTACGCAGTATTTT,CAINPSGVRGTQYF
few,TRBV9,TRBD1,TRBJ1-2,TGTGCCAGCAGCACGGGACAGGGGGCGCGGTATGGCTACACCTTC,CASSTGQGARYGYTF
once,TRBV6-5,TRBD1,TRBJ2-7,TGTGCCAGCTTACGCCGGGACAGCGCGTACGAGCAGTACTTC,CASLRRDSAYEQYF
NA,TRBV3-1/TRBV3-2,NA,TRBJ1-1,TGTGCCAGCAGCACGGGACTTCAGAACACTGAAGCTTTCTTT,CASSTGLQNTEAFF
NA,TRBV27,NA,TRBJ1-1,TGTGCCAGCAGTTGGGGACAGAACACTGAAGCTTTCTTT,CASSWGQNTEAFF
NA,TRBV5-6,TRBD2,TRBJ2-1,TGTGCCAGCAGCTGGGGGATAGCGGGAACCTACAATGAGCAGTTCTTC,CASSWGIAGTYNEQFF
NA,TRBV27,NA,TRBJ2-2,TGTGCCAGCAGTAAGAACAGGATTTCAAACACCGGGGAGCTGTTTTTT,CASSKNRISNTGELFF
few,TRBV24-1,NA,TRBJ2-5,TGTGCCACCAGTGACAATGGGACACCAGAGACCCAGTACTTC,CATSDNGTPETQYF
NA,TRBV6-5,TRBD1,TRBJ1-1,TGTGCCAGCAGGGATGGGACAGGCGACACTGAAGCTTTCTTT,CASRDGTGDTEAFF
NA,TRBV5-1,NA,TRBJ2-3,TGCGCCAGTTCAGGCGGGGGACAAGACACAGATACGCAGTATTTT,CASSGGGQDTDTQYF
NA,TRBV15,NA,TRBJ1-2,TGTGCCACCAGCGAAACCATCGGAGGTTCTGGCTACACCTTC,CATSETIGGSGYTF
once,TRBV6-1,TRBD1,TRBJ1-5,TGTGCCAGCAGTGATGCGGGACAGGGGTATTCAATCATGCCCCAGCATTTT,CASSDAGQGYSIMPQHF
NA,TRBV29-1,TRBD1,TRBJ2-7,TGCAGCGTGGGAGACAGGGGTCGGGCCTACGAGCAGTACTTC,CSVGDRGRAYEQYF
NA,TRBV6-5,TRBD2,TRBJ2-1,TGTGCCAGCAGAAAGGAGCGGGGCTACAATGAGCAGTTCTTC,CASRKERGYNEQFF
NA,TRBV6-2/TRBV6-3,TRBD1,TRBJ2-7,TGTGCCAGCAGTTACGCGGGGACAGGTACCTACGAGCAGTACTTC,CASSYAGTGTYEQYF
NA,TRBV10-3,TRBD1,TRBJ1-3,TGTGCCATCAGTGGGCAGGGGGTATCCTCTGGAAACACCATATATTTT,CAISGQGVSSGNTIYF
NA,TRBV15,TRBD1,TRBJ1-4,TGTGCCACCAGCATAAACAGGGGGGAGAATGAAAAACTGTTTTTT,CATSINRGENEKLFF
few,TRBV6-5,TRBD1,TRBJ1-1,TGTGCCAGCAGAACAGGGGACACTGAAGCTTTCTTT,CASRTGDTEAFF
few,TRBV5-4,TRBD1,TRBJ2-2,TGTGCCAGCAGCCTGAAGACAGGGGGGAACACCGGGGAGCTGTTTTTT,CASSLKTGGNTGELFF
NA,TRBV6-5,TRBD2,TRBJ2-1,TGTGCCAGCAGGTCGGGGGGGGCCGGGTACAATGAGCAGTTCTTC,CASRSGGAGYNEQFF
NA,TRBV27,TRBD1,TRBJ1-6,TGTGCCAGCAGTTTGAGCAGGGGGCTGTATTCACCCCTCCACTTT,CASSLSRGLYSPLHF
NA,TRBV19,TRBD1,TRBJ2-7,TGTGCCAGTAGTATAGGACAGGGGCCTCGCGAGCAGTACTTC,CASSIGQGPREQYF
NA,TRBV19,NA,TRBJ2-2,TGTGCCAGTAGTATAAGCATCGCGAACACCGGGGAGCTGTTTTTT,CASSISIANTGELFF
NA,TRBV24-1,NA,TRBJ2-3,TGTGCCACCAGTGATTATCTTGATACGCAGTATTTT,CATSDYLDTQYF
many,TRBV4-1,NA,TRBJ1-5,TGCGCCAGCAGCCAAGATTCCGGGAATCAGCCCCAGCATTTT,CASSQDSGNQPQHF
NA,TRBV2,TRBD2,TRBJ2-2,TGTGCCAGCAGTACCCTAGCGGGAGGACGGACCGGGGAGCTGTTTTTT,CASSTLAGGRTGELFF
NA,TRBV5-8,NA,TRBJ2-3,TGTGCCAGCAGCTTTCCCGGGGGTCTTGGAGATACGCAGTATTTT,CASSFPGGLGDTQYF
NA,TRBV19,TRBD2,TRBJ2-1,TGTGCCACTCAAAACTCCGGGACTAGTTATTACAATGAGCAGTTCTTC,CATQNSGTSYYNEQFF
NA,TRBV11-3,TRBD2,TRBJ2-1,TGTGCCAGCAGCCCGAGCGGGAGAGGCTATGAGCAGTTCTTC,CASSPSGRGYEQFF
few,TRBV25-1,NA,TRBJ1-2,TGTGCCAGCAGTGCAGGTCCCTATGGCTACACCTTC,CASSAGPYGYTF
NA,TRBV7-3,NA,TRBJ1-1,TGTGCCAGCAGCCAATCAGGGGAGACTGAAGCTTTCTTT,CASSQSGETEAFF
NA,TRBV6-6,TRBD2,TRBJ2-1,TGTGCCAGCAGTCCCGGGACTAGCGGGAACTACAATGAGCAGTTCTTC,CASSPGTSGNYNEQFF
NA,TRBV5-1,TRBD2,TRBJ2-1,TGCGCCAGCAGCCCGGGGACTAGCGGGGGCGACAATGAGCAGTTCTTC,CASSPGTSGGDNEQFF
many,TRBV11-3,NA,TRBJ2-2,TGTGCCAGCAGCTTAGCGGGGGAGCTGTTTTTT,CASSLAGELFF
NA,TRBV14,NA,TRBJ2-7,TGTGCCAGCAGCCATAACGGGATCGGCTACGAGCAGTACTTC,CASSHNGIGYEQYF
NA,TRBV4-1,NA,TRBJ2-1,TGCGCCAGCAGCCAAGACGAGGGTTTGTATGAGCAGTTCTTC,CASSQDEGLYEQFF
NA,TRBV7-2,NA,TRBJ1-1,TGTGCCAGCAGCTTACAGGGCGATAACGCTGAAGCTTTCTTT,CASSLQGDNAEAFF
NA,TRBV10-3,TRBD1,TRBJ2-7,TGTGCCATCAGTGAGGGGAGTGGGGGACAGGGAAGATTGTACGAGCAGTACTTC,CAISEGSGGQGRLYEQYF
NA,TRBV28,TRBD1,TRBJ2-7,TGTGCCAGCAGTTTAGGGCAGGGGGCCAGCGAGCAGTACTTC,CASSLGQGASEQYF
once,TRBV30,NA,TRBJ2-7,TGTGCCTGGAGTAATACCTACGAGCAGTACTTC,CAWSNTYEQYF
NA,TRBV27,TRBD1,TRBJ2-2,TGTGCCAGCAGTAAGTTTAGTCAGGGGGCGAACACCGGGGAGCTGTTTTTT,CASSKFSQGANTGELFF
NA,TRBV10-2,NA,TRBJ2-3,TGCGCCAGCAGTGAGTCCGCCTATCTGTCTAGCACAGATACGCAGTATTTT,CASSESAYLSSTDTQYF
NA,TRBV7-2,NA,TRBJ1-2,TGTGCCAGCCAGCTGGAGCTAGAGGGCTACACCTTC,CASQLELEGYTF
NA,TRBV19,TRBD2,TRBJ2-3,TGTGCCAGTAGTATCTCTGCGGGAGAAGGGGCAGATACGCAGTATTTT,CASSISAGEGADTQYF
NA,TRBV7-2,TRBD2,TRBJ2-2,TGTGCCAGCAGCTTATTTTTGACTAGCGCGACGAACACCGGGGAGCTGTTTTTT,CASSLFLTSATNTGELFF
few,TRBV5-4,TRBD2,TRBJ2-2,TGTGCCAGCAGCTTGGCTAGCGGGAGGAACACCGGGGAGCTGTTTTTT,CASSLASGRNTGELFF
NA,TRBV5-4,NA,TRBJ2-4,TGTGCCAGCAGCTTGCTTCGGCAGGGAGCCAAAAACATTCAGTACTTC,CASSLLRQGAKNIQYF
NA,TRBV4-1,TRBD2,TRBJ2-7,TGCGCCAGCAGCCCTACTAGCGGGAGGCCCTACGAGCAGTACTTC,CASSPTSGRPYEQYF